Listed below are T cell receptor beta chains from one sample, sequenced in a study of somatic mutations in cytotoxic T cells in rheumatoid arthritis. The method was immunoSEQ multiplex PCR; TCRdb's version includes in-frame clones alone and lacks a portion of them. The sample lists about 14,000 clones, more than 60% occurring once. Sample: CD8+ T cells sorted from blood. Receptors were obtained from an adult with rheumatoid arthritis. Both conserved end residues are part of each CDR3. A D gene is named only where the DNA matches it firmly. Not all rows give a size; the values are once, few, many and, for expanded clones, a class.

V gene	clone size	D gene	J gene	CDR3 protein	CDR3 DNA
TRBV19	NA	NA	TRBJ1-5	CASSIDSPGPQHF	TGTGCCAGTAGTATTGATAGCCCAGGGCCCCAGCATTTT
TRBV2	NA	TRBD1	TRBJ1-4	CASSVQGNGEKLFF	TGTGCCAGCAGTGTACAGGGGAACGGCGAAAAACTGTTTTTT
TRBV27	NA	NA	TRBJ2-5	CASTNRIGETQYF	TGTGCCAGCACTAACAGGATCGGGGAGACCCAGTACTTC
TRBV28	NA	TRBD2	TRBJ2-2	CASSLAGDTGELFF	TGTGCCAGCAGTTTAGCGGGGGACACCGGGGAGCTGTTTTTT
TRBV5-4	NA	TRBD2	TRBJ2-3	CASSPGTSGTDTQYF	TGTGCCAGCAGCCCCGGGACTAGCGGCACAGATACGCAGTATTTT
TRBV2	few	TRBD1	TRBJ2-7	CASRPTGMTLEQYF	TGTGCCAGCAGGCCGACAGGGATGACGCTCGAGCAGTACTTC
TRBV2	NA	NA	TRBJ1-6	CASSERRDHYNSPLHF	TGTGCCAGCAGTGAACGAAGGGACCACTATAATTCACCCCTCCACTTT
TRBV2	once	NA	TRBJ2-2	CARRDGTGELFF	TGTGCCAGGAGGGACGGCACCGGGGAGCTGTTTTTT
TRBV7-9	once	TRBD2	TRBJ2-5	CASSLVFSGVERTQYF	TGTGCCAGCAGCTTAGTATTTAGCGGGGTGGAAAGGACCCAGTACTTC
TRBV25-1	NA	TRBD1	TRBJ2-2	CASSRQGPNTGELFF	TGTGCCAGCTCTCGACAGGGTCCGAACACCGGGGAGCTGTTTTTT
TRBV7-8	few	TRBD2	TRBJ2-1	CASSLNWFSGAYNEQFF	TGTGCCAGCAGCTTAAACTGGTTTAGCGGGGCTTACAATGAGCAGTTCTTC
TRBV5-6	NA	NA	TRBJ1-2	CASSLAGQDGYTF	TGTGCCAGCAGCTTGGCTGGGCAGGATGGCTACACCTTC
TRBV13	NA	TRBD1	TRBJ1-2	CASSLVQNRGNYGYTF	TGTGCCAGCAGCTTAGTTCAAAACAGGGGTAATTATGGCTACACCTTC
TRBV5-1	NA	NA	TRBJ1-3	CASSFTGLGFSRLSGNTIYF	TGCGCCAGCAGCTTTACAGGGTTGGGGTTTTCAAGGCTCTCTGGAAACACCATATATTTT
TRBV11-2	NA	NA	TRBJ2-1	CASSSNRRYSYNEQFF	TGTGCCAGCAGCTCAAATCGACGGTACTCCTACAATGAGCAGTTCTTC
TRBV19	NA	NA	TRBJ2-7	CASSTSEVGSYEQYF	TGTGCCAGTAGTACTTCGGAAGTGGGCTCCTACGAGCAGTACTTC
TRBV2	few	NA	TRBJ2-5	CASINLREPGRETQYF	TGTGCCAGCATCAACCTGCGGGAACCGGGGCGGGAGACCCAGTACTTC
TRBV6-1	NA	TRBD1	TRBJ2-7	CASSRDRVSYEQYF	TGTGCCAGCAGCCGGGACAGGGTCTCCTACGAGCAGTACTTC
TRBV5-1	NA	NA	TRBJ1-3	CASSFGNTIYF	TGCGCCAGCAGCTTTGGAAACACCATATATTTT
TRBV5-4	NA	NA	TRBJ1-1	CASSLRTHNTEAFF	TGTGCCAGCAGCTTGCGGACACACAACACTGAAGCTTTCTTT
TRBV27	NA	NA	TRBJ2-5	CASRGAGETQYF	TGTGCCAGCAGAGGGGCTGGGGAGACCCAGTACTTC
TRBV27	NA	TRBD2	TRBJ2-2	CASSLRLAGGRNAGELFF	TGTGCCAGCAGTTTAAGACTAGCGGGGGGGCGAAACGCCGGGGAGCTGTTTTTT
TRBV19	few	NA	TRBJ2-3	CASSIAGATDTQYF	TGTGCCAGTAGTATTGCGGGGGCCACAGATACGCAGTATTTT
TRBV4-1	once	TRBD1	TRBJ2-3	CASSPTQGARDTQYF	TGCGCCAGCAGCCCTACCCAGGGGGCAAGGGATACGCAGTATTTT
TRBV4-1	few	NA	TRBJ2-5	CASSQDMGPSTQETQYF	TGCGCCAGCAGCCAAGATATGGGACCTAGCACTCAAGAGACCCAGTACTTC
TRBV13	once	NA	TRBJ1-1	CASSPPRGTEAFF	TGTGCCAGCAGCCCCCCCAGGGGCACTGAAGCTTTCTTT
TRBV29-1	NA	TRBD1	TRBJ1-5	CSVEVGTGGNQPQHF	TGCAGCGTTGAAGTGGGGACAGGGGGCAATCAGCCCCAGCATTTT
TRBV5-1	few	NA	TRBJ2-2	CASSLYPSGSGELFF	TGCGCCAGCAGCTTGTACCCGTCTGGATCCGGGGAGCTGTTTTTT
TRBV13	NA	NA	TRBJ2-1	CASSAEGSYNEQFF	TGTGCCAGCAGCGCCGAGGGCTCCTACAATGAGCAGTTCTTC
TRBV11-2	NA	NA	TRBJ1-4	CASSSGSWNEKLFF	TGTGCCAGCAGCTCAGGGTCGTGGAATGAAAAACTGTTTTTT
TRBV5-1	NA	NA	TRBJ1-2	CASSSTWTDGNYGYTF	TGCGCCAGCAGTTCAACGTGGACAGACGGTAACTATGGCTACACCTTC
TRBV7-8	NA	NA	TRBJ1-2	CASSLVGRTNGYTF	TGTGCCAGCAGCTTAGTCGGCAGAACAAATGGCTACACCTTC
TRBV19	NA	NA	TRBJ1-5	CASSIEAGVWSQHF	TGTGCCAGTAGTATAGAAGCAGGGGTCTGGTCCCAGCATTTT
TRBV5-5	NA	NA	TRBJ1-1	CASSFRGAEAFF	TGTGCCAGCAGCTTCAGGGGCGCTGAAGCTTTCTTT
TRBV27	NA	TRBD1	TRBJ2-2	CASSLPGTGKGAGELFF	TGTGCCAGCAGTTTACCGGGGACAGGGAAGGGAGCCGGGGAGCTGTTTTTT
TRBV7-3	NA	NA	TRBJ2-3	CASSSEGGRPTDTQYF	TGTGCCAGCAGCTCAGAAGGGGGTAGGCCCACAGATACGCAGTATTTT
TRBV9	NA	TRBD2	TRBJ2-1	CASGAGGPDEQFF	TGTGCCTCGGGGGCGGGGGGACCTGATGAGCAGTTCTTC
TRBV27	NA	NA	TRBJ1-2	CASSFRGGRDYGYTF	TGTGCCAGCAGTTTCCGGGGGGGGAGGGACTATGGCTACACCTTC
TRBV27	NA	NA	TRBJ2-7	CASSFSGGNHYEQYF	TGTGCCAGCAGTTTCTCCGGGGGAAATCACTACGAGCAGTACTTC
TRBV20-1	few	NA	TRBJ1-6	CTPGNSPLHF	TGCACCCCGGGAAATTCACCCCTCCACTTT
TRBV2	few	NA	TRBJ1-2	CASPDGSYGYTF	TGTGCCAGCCCGGACGGTAGCTATGGCTACACCTTC
TRBV2	few	TRBD1	TRBJ1-1	CASGRTGGLTEAFF	TGTGCCAGCGGCCGGACAGGGGGCCTCACTGAAGCTTTCTTT
TRBV5-4	NA	NA	TRBJ1-1	CASSLLGGTEAFF	TGTGCCAGCAGCCTGTTAGGGGGGACTGAAGCTTTCTTT
TRBV25-1	NA	TRBD1	TRBJ1-2	CASSEYGGGANGNYGYTF	TGTGCCAGCAGTGAATATGGAGGGGGCGCTAATGGCAACTATGGCTACACCTTC
TRBV5-6	NA	TRBD1	TRBJ1-1	CASSFGTGLMNTEAFF	TGTGCCAGCAGCTTCGGGACAGGACTAATGAACACTGAAGCTTTCTTT
TRBV7-8	NA	NA	TRBJ2-3	CASSLQGLGTDTQYF	TGTGCCAGCAGCTTGCAGGGGCTGGGCACAGATACGCAGTATTTT
TRBV10-3	large	NA	TRBJ2-7	CAISADNEQYF	TGTGCCATCAGTGCCGACAACGAGCAGTACTTC
TRBV6-1	NA	NA	TRBJ2-7	CASSSTGPYEQYF	TGTGCCAGCAGCTCGACAGGACCCTACGAGCAGTACTTC
TRBV28	NA	NA	TRBJ1-5	CASSFGAPEHF	TGTGCCAGCAGTTTTGGGGCCCCAGAGCATTTT
TRBV5-6	NA	NA	TRBJ2-3	CASSSTFTDTQYF	TGTGCCAGCAGTTCGACGTTCACAGATACGCAGTATTTT
TRBV10-3	NA	TRBD1	TRBJ2-1	CAISSSQRTGAFPSYNEQFF	TGTGCCATCAGTTCCTCCCAACGGACAGGGGCCTTTCCCTCCTACAATGAGCAGTTCTTC
TRBV12-5	few	NA	TRBJ2-7	CASSSGGLYEQYF	TGTGCTAGTTCGTCAGGGGGGCTCTACGAGCAGTACTTC
TRBV27	few	NA	TRBJ1-2	CASSSPAGRGYTF	TGTGCCAGCAGTTCTCCGGCCGGCCGGGGCTACACCTTC
TRBV30	NA	NA	TRBJ1-2	CAWTPRDQSGYTF	TGTGCCTGGACCCCAAGGGACCAGAGTGGCTACACCTTC